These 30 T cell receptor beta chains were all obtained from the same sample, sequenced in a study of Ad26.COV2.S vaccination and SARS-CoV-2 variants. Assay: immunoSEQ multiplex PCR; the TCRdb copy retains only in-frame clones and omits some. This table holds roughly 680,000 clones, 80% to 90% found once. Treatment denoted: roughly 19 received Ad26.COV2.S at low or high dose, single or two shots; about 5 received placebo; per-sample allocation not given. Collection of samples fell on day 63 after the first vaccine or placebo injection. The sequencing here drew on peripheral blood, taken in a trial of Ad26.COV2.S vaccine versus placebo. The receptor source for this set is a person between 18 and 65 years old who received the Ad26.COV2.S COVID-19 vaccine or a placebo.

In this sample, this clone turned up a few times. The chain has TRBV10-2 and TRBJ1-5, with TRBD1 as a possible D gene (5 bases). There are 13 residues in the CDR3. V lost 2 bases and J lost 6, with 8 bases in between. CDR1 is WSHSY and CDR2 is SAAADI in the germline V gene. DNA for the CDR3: TGCGCCAGCAGTGAGGTAACAGGTCAGCCCCAGCATTTT. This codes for CASSEVTGQPQHF.

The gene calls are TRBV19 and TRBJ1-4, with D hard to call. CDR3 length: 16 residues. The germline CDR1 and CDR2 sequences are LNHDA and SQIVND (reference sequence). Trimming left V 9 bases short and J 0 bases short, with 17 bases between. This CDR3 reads CASEGRTTATNEKLFF. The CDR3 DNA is TGTGCCAGCGAAGGACGGACGACTGCAACTAATGAAAAACTGTTTTTT.

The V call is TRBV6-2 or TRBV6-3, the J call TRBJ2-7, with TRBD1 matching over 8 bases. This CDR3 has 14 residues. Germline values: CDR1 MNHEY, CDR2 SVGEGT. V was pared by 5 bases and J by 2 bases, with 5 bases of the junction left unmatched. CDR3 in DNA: TGTGCCAGCAGTCGTCGACAGGGGACCTACGAGCAGTACTTC. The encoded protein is CASSRRQGTYEQYF.

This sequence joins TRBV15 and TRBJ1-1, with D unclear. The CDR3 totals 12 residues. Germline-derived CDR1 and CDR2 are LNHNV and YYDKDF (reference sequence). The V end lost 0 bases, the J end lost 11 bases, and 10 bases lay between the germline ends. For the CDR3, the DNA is TGTGCCACCAGCAGAGATATTGGGTCCGCTTTCTTT. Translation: CATSRDIGSAFF.

CDR3 amino acids: CASSVVGSGYNEQFF. For the CDR3, the DNA is TGTGCCAGCAGCGTAGTTGGTAGCGGCTACAATGAGCAGTTCTTC. V gene TRBV9 combines with J gene TRBJ2-1, with a possible D match to TRBD2 (6 bases). Germline CDR1 and CDR2: SGDLS and YYNGEE. Deletions cut 0 bases from V and 3 bases from J, with 10 bases between. There are 15 residues in the CDR3. Filled out from reference TRBV9 and TRBJ2-1, the complete variable domain reads DSGVTQTPKHLITATGQRVTLRCSPRSGDLSVYWYQQSLDQGLQFLIQYYNGEERAKGNILERFSAQQFPDLHSELNLSSLELGDSALYFCASSVVGSGYNEQFFGPGTRLTVL.

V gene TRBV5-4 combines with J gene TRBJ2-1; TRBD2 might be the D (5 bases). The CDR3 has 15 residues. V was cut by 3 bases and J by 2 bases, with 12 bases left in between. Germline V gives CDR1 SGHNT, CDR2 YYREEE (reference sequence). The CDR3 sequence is CASSWSGGAYNEQFF. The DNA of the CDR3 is TGTGCCAGCAGCTGGAGCGGAGGAGCCTACAATGAGCAGTTCTTC. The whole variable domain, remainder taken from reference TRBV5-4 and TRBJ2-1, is ETGVTQSPTHLIKTRGQQVTLRCSSQSGHNTVSWYQQALGQGPQFIFQYYREEENGRGNFPPRFSGLQFPNYSSELNVNALELDDSALYLCASSWSGGAYNEQFFGPGTRLTVL.

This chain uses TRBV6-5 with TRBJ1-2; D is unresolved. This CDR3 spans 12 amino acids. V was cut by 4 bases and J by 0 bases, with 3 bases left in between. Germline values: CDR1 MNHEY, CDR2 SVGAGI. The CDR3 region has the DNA TGTGCCAGCAGTTGGGCTAACTATGGCTACACCTTC. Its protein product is CASSWANYGYTF.

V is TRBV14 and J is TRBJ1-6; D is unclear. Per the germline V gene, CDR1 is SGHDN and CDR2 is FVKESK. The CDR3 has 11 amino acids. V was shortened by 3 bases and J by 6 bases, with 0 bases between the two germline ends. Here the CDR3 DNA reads TGTGCCAGCAGCCATAATTCACCCCTCCACTTT. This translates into CASSHNSPLHF.

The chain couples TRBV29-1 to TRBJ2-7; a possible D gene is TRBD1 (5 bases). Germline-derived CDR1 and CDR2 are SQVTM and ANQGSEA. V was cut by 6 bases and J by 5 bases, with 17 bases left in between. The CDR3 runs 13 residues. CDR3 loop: CSVGLRQGDEQYF. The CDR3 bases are TGCAGCGTAGGTCTTAGGCAGGGCGACGAGCAGTACTTC.

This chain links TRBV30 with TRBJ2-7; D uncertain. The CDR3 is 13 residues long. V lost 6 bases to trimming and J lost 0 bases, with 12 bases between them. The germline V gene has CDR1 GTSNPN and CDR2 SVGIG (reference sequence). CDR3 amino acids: CACLLKDSYEQYF. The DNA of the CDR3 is TGTGCCTGCCTCCTAAAGGACTCCTACGAGCAGTACTTC. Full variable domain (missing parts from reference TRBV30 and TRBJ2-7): SQTIHQWPATLVQPVGSPLSLECTVEGTSNPNLYWYRQAAGRGLQLLFYSVGIGQISSEVPQNLSASRPQDRQFILSSKKLLLSDSGFYLCACLLKDSYEQYFGPGTRLTVT.

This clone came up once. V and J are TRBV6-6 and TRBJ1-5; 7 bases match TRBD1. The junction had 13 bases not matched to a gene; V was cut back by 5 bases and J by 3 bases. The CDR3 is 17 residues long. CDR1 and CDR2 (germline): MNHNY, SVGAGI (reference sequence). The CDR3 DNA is TGTGCCAGCAGTCCCCAACGACAGGGTCGGCTCAATCAGCCCCAGCATTTT. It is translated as CASSPQRQGRLNQPQHF.

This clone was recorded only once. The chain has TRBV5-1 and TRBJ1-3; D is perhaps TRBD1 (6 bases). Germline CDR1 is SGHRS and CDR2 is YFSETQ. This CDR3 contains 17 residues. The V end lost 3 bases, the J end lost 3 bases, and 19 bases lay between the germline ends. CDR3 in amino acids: CASSSRGSDRRGNTIYF. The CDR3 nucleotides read TGCGCCAGCAGCTCTAGGGGATCGGACAGACGTGGAAACACCATATATTTT.

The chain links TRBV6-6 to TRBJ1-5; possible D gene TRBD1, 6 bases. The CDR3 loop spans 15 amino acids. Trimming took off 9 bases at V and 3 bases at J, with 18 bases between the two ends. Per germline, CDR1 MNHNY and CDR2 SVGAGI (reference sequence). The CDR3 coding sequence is TGTGCCAGACGACAACCCTGGGACAACAATCAGCCCCAGCATTTT. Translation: CARRQPWDNNQPQHF.

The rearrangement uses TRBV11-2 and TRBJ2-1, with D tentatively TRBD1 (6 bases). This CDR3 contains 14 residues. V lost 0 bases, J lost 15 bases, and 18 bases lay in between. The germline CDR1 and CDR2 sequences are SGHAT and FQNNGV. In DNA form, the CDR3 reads TGTGCCAGCAGCTTAGAGCGGACAGAAACTCACCGGTTCTTC. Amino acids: CASSLERTETHRFF.

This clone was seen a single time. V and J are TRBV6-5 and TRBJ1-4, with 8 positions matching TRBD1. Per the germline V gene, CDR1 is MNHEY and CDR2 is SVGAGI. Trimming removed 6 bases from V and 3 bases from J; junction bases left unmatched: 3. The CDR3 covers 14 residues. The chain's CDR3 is CASSTGQANEKLFF. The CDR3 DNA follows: TGTGCCAGCAGCACGGGACAGGCTAATGAAAAACTGTTTTTT.

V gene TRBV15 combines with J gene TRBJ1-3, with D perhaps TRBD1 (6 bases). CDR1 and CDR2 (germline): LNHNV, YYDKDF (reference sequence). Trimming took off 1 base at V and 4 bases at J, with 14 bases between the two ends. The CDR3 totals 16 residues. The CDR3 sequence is CATSRVRGLPGNTIYF. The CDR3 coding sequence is TGTGCCACCAGCAGAGTCAGGGGCCTGCCCGGAAACACCATATATTTT.

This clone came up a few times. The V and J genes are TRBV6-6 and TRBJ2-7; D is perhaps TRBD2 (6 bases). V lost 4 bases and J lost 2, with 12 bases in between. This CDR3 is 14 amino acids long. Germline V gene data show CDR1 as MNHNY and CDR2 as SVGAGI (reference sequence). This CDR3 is CASSSTGTAYEQYF. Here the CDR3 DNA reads TGTGCCAGCAGTTCCACCGGGACTGCCTACGAGCAGTACTTC.

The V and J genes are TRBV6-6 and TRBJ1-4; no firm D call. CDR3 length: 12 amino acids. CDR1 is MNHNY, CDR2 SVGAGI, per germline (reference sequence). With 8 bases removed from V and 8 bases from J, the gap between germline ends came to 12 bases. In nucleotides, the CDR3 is TGTGCCAGCCGCCCCGCGAAAGAAAAACTGTTTTTT. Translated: CASRPAKEKLFF.

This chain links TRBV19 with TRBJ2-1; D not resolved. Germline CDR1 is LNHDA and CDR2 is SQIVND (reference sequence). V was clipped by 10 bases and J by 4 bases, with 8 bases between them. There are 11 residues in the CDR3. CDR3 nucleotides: TGTGCCACCTCGAGTTACAATGAGCAGTTCTTC. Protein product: CATSSYNEQFF.

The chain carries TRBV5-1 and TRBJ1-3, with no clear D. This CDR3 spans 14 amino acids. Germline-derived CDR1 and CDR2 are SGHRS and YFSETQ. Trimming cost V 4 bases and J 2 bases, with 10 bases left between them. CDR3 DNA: TGCGCCAGCAGCCCACGGACGGCTGGAAACACCATATATTTT. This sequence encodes CASSPRTAGNTIYF.

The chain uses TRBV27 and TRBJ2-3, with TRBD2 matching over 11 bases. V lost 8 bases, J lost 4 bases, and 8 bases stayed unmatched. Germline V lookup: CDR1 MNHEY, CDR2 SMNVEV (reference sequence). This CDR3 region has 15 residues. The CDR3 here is CASLKLAGDPDTQYF. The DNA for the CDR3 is TGTGCCAGCCTCAAACTAGCGGGGGATCCAGATACGCAGTATTTT.

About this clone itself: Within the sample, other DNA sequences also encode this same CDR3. The CDR3 DNA reads as TGTGCCAGCAGCGCGGACAGGGGCCAGCCCCAGCATTTT. Protein sequence: CASSADRGQPQHF. This sequence joins TRBV5-4 and TRBJ1-5; TRBD1 agrees at 9 bases. Germline-derived CDR1 and CDR2 are SGHNT and YYREEE (reference sequence). The CDR3 extends over 13 amino acids. V shed 4 bases and J 7 bases; nucleotides not matched to a gene: 3.

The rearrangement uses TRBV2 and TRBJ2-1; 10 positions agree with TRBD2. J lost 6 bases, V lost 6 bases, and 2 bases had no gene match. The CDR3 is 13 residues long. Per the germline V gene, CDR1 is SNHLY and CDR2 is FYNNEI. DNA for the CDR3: TGTGCCAGCAGGGTAGCGGGGGGCAATGAGCAGTTCTTC. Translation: CASRVAGGNEQFF.

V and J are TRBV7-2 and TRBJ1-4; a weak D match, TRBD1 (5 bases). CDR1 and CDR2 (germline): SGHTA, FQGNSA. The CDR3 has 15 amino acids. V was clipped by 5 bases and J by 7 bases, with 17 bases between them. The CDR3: CASSVTGARSEKLFF. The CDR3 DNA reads TGTGCCAGCAGCGTAACCGGGGCCCGCAGTGAAAAACTGTTTTTT.

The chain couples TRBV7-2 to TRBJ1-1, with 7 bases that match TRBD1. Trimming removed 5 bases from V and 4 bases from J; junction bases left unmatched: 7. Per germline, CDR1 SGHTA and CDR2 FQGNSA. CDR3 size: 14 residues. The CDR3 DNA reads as TGTGCCAGCAGCCCGACAGGGCTATCCACTGAAGCTTTCTTT. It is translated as CASSPTGLSTEAFF.

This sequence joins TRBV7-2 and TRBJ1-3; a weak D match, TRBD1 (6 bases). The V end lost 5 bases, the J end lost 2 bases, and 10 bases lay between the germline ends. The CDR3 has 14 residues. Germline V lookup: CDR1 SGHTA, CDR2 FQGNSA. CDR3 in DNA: TGTGCCAGCAGCCTCCGACAGGCTGGAAACACCATATATTTT. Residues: CASSLRQAGNTIYF.

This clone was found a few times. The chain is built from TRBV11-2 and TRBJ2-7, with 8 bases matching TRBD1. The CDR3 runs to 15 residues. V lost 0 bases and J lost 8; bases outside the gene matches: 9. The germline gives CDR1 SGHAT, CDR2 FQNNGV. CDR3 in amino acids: CASSLDQGALLQQYF. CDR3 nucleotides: TGTGCCAGCAGCTTAGATCAGGGGGCCCTGTTGCAGCAGTACTTC.

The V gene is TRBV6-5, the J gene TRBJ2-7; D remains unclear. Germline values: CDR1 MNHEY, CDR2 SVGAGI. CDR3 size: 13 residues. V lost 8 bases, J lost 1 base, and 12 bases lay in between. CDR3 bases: TGTGCCAGCCACATGGCCGGGTCCTACGAGCAGTACTTC. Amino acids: CASHMAGSYEQYF.

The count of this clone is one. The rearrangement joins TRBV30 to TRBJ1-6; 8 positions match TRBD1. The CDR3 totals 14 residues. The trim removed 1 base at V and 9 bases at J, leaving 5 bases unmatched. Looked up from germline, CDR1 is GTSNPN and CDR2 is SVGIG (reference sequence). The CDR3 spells CAWSAGQGSSPLHF. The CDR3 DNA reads TGTGCCTGGAGTGCAGGACAGGGAAGTTCACCCCTCCACTTT. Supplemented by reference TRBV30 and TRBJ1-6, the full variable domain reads SQTIHQWPATLVQPVGSPLSLECTVEGTSNPNLYWYRQAAGRGLQLLFYSVGIGQISSEVPQNLSASRPQDRQFILSSKKLLLSDSGFYLCAWSAGQGSSPLHFGNGTRLTVT.

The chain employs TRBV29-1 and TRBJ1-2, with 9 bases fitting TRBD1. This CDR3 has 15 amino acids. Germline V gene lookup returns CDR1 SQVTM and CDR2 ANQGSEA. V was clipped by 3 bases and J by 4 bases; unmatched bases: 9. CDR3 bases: TGCAGCGTTGACGCCCCTGGGACAGGGAGCTATGGCTACACCTTC. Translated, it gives CSVDAPGTGSYGYTF.